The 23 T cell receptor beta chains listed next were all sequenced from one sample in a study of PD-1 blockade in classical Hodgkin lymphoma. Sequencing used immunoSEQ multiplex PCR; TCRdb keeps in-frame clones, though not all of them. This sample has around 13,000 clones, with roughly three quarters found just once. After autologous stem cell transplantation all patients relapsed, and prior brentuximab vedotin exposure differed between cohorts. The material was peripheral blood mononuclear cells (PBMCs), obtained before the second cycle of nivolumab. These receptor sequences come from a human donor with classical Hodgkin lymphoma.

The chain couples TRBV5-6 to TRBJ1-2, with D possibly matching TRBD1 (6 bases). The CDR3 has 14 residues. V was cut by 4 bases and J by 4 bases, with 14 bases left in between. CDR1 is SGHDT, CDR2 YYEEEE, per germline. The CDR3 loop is CASSVQGNRYGYTF. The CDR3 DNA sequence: TGTGCCAGCAGCGTACAGGGAAATCGCTATGGCTACACCTTC.

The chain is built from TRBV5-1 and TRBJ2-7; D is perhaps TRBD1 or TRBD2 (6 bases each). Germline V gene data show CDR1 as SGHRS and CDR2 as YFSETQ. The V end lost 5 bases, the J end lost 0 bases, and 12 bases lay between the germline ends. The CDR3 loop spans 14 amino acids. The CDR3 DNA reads TGCGCCAGCAGGGGGGGCTCCAGCTCCTACGAGCAGTACTTC. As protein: CASRGGSSSYEQYF.

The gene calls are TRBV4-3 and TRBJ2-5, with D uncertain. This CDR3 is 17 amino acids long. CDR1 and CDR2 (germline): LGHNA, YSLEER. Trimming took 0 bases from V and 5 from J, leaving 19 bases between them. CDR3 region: CASSQDPVGPLVETQYF. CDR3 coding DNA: TGCGCCAGCAGCCAAGATCCAGTGGGCCCCCTAGTTGAGACCCAGTACTTC.

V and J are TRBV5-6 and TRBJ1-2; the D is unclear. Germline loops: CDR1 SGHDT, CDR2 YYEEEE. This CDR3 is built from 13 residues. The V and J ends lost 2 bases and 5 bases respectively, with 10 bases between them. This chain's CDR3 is CASSLPKLYGYTF. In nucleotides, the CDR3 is TGTGCCAGCAGCTTACCCAAGCTATATGGCTACACCTTC.

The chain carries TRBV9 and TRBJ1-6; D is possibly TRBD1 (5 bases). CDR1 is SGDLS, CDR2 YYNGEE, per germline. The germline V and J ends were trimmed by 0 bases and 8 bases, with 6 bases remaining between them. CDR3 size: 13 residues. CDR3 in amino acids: CASSVATDSPLHF. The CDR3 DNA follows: TGTGCCAGCAGCGTAGCGACAGATTCACCCCTCCACTTT. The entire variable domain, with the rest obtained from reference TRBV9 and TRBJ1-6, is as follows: DSGVTQTPKHLITATGQRVTLRCSPRSGDLSVYWYQQSLDQGLQFLIQYYNGEERAKGNILERFSAQQFPDLHSELNLSSLELGDSALYFCASSVATDSPLHFGNGTRLTVT.

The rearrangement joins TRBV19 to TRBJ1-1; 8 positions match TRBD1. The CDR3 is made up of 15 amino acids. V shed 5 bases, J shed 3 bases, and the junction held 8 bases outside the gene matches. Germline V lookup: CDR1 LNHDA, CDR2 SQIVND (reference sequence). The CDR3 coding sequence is TGTGCCAGTAGTGCTAGGACAGGGTTCCACACTGAAGCTTTCTTT. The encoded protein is CASSARTGFHTEAFF.

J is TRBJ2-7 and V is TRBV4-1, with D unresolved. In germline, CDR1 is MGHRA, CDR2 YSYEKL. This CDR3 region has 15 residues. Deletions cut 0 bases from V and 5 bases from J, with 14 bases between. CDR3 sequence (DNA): TGCGCCAGCAGCCAAGACCAGTCCCTCGGAGACGAGCAGTACTTC. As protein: CASSQDQSLGDEQYF.

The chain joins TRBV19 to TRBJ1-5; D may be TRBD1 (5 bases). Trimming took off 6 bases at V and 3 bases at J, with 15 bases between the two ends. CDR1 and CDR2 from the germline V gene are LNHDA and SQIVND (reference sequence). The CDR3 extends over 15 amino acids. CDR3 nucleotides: TGTGCCAGTAGCGGGGGGATGGGATACAATCAGCCCCAGCATTTT. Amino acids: CASSGGMGYNQPQHF.

In DNA form, the CDR3 reads TGTGCCAGCAGCGTAGAAGGGGCGGCATACAATGAGCAGTTCTTC. Encoded protein: CASSVEGAAYNEQFF. The chain combines TRBV9 with TRBJ2-1; weak D call: TRBD1 (5 bases). This CDR3 spans 15 amino acids. Trimming left V 0 bases short and J 4 bases short, with 11 bases between. The germline CDR1 and CDR2 sequences are SGDLS and YYNGEE.

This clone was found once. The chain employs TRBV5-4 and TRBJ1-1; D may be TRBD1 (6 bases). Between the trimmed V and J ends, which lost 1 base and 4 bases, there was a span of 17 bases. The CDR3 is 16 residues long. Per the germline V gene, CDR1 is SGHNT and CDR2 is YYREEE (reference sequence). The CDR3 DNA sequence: TGTGCCAGCAGCTTGAGTCCCAGGGGAGGTGGCACTGAAGCTTTCTTT. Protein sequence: CASSLSPRGGGTEAFF.

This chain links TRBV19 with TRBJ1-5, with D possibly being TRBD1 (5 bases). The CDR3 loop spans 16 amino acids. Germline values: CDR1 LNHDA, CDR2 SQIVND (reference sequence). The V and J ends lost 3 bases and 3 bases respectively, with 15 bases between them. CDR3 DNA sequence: TGTGCCAGTAGTATCCCTCCCGGGACCCCCAATCAGCCCCAGCATTTT. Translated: CASSIPPGTPNQPQHF.

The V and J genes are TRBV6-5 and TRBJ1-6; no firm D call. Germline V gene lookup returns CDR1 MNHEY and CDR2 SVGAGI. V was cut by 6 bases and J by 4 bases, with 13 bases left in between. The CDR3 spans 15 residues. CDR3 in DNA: TGTGCCAGCAGCGGACCTGGCCTTTATAATTCACCCCTCCACTTT. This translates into CASSGPGLYNSPLHF.

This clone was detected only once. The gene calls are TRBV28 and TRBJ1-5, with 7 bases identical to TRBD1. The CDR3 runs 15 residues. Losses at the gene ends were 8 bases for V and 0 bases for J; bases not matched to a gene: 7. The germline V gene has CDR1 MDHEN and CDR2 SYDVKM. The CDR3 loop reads CASQRGTDSNQPQHF. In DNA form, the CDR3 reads TGTGCCAGCCAGAGAGGGACAGATAGCAATCAGCCCCAGCATTTT.

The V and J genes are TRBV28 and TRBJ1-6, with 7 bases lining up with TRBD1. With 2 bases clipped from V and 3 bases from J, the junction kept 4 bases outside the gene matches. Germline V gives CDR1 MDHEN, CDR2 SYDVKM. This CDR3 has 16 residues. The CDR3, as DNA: TGTGCCAGCAGTTTAATGGGACAGAGCTATAATTCACCCCTCCACTTT. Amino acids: CASSLMGQSYNSPLHF.

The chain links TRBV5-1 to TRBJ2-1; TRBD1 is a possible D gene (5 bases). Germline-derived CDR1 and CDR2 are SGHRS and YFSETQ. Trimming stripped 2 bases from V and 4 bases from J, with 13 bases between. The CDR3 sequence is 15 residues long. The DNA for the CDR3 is TGCGCCAGCAGCTTTATTACCCAGGGATACAATGAGCAGTTCTTC. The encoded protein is CASSFITQGYNEQFF.

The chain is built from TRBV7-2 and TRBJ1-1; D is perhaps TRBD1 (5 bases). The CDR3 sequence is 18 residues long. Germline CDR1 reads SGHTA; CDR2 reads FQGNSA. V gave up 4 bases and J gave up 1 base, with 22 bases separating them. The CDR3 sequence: CASSSLRQTRFWNTEAFF. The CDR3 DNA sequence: TGTGCCAGCAGCTCACTCAGACAGACGCGTTTTTGGAACACTGAAGCTTTCTTT.

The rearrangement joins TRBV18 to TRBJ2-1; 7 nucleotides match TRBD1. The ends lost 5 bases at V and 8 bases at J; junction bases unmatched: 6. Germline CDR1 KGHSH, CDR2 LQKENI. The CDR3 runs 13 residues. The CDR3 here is CASSEQGFDEQFF. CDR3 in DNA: TGTGCCAGCTCAGAACAGGGGTTCGATGAGCAGTTCTTC.

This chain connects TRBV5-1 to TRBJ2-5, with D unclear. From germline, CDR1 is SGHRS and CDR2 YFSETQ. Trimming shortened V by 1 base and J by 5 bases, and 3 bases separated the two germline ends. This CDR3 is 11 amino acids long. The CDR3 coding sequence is TGCGCCAGCAGCTTGTCGGAGACCCAGTACTTC. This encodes CASSLSETQYF.

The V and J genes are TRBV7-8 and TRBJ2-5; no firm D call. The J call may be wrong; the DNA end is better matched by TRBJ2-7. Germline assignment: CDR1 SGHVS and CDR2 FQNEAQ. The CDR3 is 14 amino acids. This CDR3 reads CASSLLALGYEQYF. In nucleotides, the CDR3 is TGTGCCAGCAGCTTACTGGCCTTGGGTTACGAGCAGTACTTC.

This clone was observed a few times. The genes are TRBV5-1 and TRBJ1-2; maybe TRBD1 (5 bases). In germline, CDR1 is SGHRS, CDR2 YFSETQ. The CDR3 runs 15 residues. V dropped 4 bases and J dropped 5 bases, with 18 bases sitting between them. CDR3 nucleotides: TGCGCCAGCAGCCAGTCGCAGGGACCGCGGTATGGCTACACCTTC. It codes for CASSQSQGPRYGYTF.

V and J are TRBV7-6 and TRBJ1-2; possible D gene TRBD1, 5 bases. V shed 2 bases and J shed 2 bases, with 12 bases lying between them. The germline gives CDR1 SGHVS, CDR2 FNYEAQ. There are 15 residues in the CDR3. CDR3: CASSLYKGSNYGYTF. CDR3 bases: TGTGCCAGCAGCTTATACAAGGGGTCGAACTATGGCTACACCTTC.

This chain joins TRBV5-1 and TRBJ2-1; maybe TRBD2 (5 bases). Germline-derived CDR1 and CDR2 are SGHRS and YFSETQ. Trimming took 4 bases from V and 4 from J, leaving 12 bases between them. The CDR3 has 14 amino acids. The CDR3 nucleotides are TGCGCCAGCAGCCTAAGCGGCCCGTACAATGAGCAGTTCTTC. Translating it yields CASSLSGPYNEQFF.

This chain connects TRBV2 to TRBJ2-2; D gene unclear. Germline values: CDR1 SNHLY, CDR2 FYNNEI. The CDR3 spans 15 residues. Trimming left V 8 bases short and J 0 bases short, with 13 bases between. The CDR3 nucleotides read TGTGCCAGCTTGGCTAATGGGGCGAACACCGGGGAGCTGTTTTTT. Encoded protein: CASLANGANTGELFF.